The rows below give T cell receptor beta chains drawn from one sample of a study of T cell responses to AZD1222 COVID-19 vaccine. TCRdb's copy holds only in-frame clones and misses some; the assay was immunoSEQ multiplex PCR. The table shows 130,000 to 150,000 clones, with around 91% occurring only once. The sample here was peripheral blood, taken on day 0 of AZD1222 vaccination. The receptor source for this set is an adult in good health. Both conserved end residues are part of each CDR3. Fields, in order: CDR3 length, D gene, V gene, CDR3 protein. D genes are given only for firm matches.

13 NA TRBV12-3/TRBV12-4 CASTTFSGNTIYF
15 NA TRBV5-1 CASALEGSYNSPLHF
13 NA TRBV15 CATQIEEFTEAFF
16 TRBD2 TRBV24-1 CATSDHLAGAYNEQFF
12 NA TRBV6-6 CASSRPKNEQFF
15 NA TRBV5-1 CASSRETGMWYEQYF
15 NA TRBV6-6 CASSYRDRTYQPQHF
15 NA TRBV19 CASSYVPGTRQPQHF
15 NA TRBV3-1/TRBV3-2 CASSQLRGTGYGYTF
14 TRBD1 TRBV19 CASSSYRGKETQYF
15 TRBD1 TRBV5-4 CASSQANRGSDTQYF
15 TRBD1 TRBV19 CASTGAEGANTEAFF
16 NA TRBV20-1 CSASESGGVPSYEQYF
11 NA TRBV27 CASRSPYEQYF
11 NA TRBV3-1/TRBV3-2 CASSGGSEAFF
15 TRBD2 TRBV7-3 CASSLVLAGSNEQFF
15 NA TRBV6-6 CASSLPQREKYEQYF
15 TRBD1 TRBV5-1 CASTPGQVVGNEQFF
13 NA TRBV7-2 CASSLEPKGTQYF
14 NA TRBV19 CASSIGGPYNEQFF
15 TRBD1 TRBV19 CASSLRQGSVETQYF
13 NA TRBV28 CASIGIEGNTIYF
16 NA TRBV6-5 CASSYGGVASNQPQHF
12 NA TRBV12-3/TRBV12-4 CASSSSNYGYTF
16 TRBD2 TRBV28 CASSLLAGVDYNEQFF
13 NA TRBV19 CASSIDSGTEAFF
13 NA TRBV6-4 CASSDGERGEQFF
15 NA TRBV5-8 CASSLLGRNAYEQYF
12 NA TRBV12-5 CASGLRGTEAFF
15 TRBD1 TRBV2 CASRAHRDRNNEQFF
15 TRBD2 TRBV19 CASSGTSGRSGELFF
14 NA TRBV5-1 CASSLDPSGRLAFF
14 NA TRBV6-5 CASSYSVGGTEAFF
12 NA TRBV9 CASSGGGKGAFF
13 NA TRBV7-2 CASSPYQTDTQYF
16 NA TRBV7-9 CASSLAPRYGNYGYTF
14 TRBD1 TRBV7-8 CASTGGTALGPQHF
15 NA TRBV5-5 CASSLRDSSSYEQYF
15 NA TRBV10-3 CAIIRDVGGTGELFF
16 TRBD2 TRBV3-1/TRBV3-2 CASSPRLAGVASEQYF
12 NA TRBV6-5 CATATDLYEQYF
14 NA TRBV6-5 CASSYPPTGTEAFF
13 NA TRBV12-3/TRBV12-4 CASKIGGPQPQHF
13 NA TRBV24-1 CATSGLRTYEQYF
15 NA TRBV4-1 CASSLESPENSPLHF
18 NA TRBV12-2 CASRLGPPFEGRNTEAFF
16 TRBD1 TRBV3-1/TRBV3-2 CASSQTGTGEKYEQYF
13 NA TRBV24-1 CATSGDKNYGYTF
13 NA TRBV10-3 CAIRTTQDYGYTF
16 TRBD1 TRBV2 CASQGGTGSGNTEAFF
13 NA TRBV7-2 CASSLRATQKLFF
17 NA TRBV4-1 CASSQDFQTLAKNIQYF